This TCR beta chain emerged from a study of cytotoxic CD8 clonotypes in ibrutinib-treated CLL. Background on the study: More than 9 relapsed/refractory, approximately 15 treatment-naive; around 18 IGHV unmutated. Some 25 partial and 2 complete responses; at median approximately 68 months, approximately 14 remitted, approximately 12 progressed.

V dropped 5 bases and J dropped 5; count of bases not matched to a gene: 5. Germline V gene sequence: CDR1 MDHEN, CDR2 SYDVKM. The CDR3 is 14 residues long. Notes on this clone: Its target is unknown.

The data were produced by immunoSEQ multiplex PCR, yet TCRdb's version contains in-frame clones alone and is incomplete. The sample includes about 300,000 clones, around 69% seen only once; the top ten take roughly 5%. Study-wide findings and caveats: Baseline clonality, above age-matched healthy donor levels, tracked circulating CD8+ T-cell counts.

V and J are TRBV28 and TRBJ2-7, with 11 bases identical to TRBD1. Specimen: PBMCs, collected at disease progression, from a patient treated with ibrutinib. This receptor was obtained from a human donor with chronic lymphocytic leukemia. The CDR3 DNA sequence: TGTGCCAGCAGTGTGGGGACAGGGGGTAACGAGCAGTACTTC. Translation: CASSVGTGGNEQYF.